Listed below are T cell receptor beta chains from one sample, sequenced in a study of beta chain features in type 1 diabetes. Sequencing used immunoSEQ multiplex PCR; TCRdb keeps in-frame clones, though not all of them. This table holds about half a million clones, roughly 30% found once. The sequencing sample was made of naive CD4+ T cells from blood. The receptors originated from a young man in good health. Each CDR3 is given with its conserved first and last residue. The D gene is left open where the match is weak. The listing skips clone size in some rows; elsewhere it reads once, few, many or a size class.

D	V	size	J	DNA	CDR3
TRBD2	TRBV30	.	TRBJ2-7	TGTGCCTTCACCAGGACTAGCGGGAGAGGGGAGCAGTACTTC	CAFTRTSGRGEQYF
.	TRBV30	.	TRBJ2-3	TGTGCCTGGAGTGTGAGGGGTTGGGGCGCAGATACGCAGTATTTT	CAWSVRGWGADTQYF
.	TRBV9	few	TRBJ2-4	TGTGCCAGCAGCGTAAATCTAGAGGGTCACATTCAGTACTTC	CASSVNLEGHIQYF
TRBD1	TRBV7-2	once	TRBJ2-1	TGTGCCAGCAGCTCGGGACAGTCCTACAATGAGCAGTTCTTC	CASSSGQSYNEQFF
.	TRBV21-1	.	TRBJ1-2	TGTGCCAGCAAGGGGGGGCGCCCCAATGGCTACACCTTC	CASKGGRPNGYTF
TRBD2	TRBV29-1	.	TRBJ2-1	TGCAGCGTCCTGGGACTAGCGGGCTACAATGAGCAGTTCTTC	CSVLGLAGYNEQFF
TRBD2	TRBV7-2	.	TRBJ2-1	TGTGCCAGCAGCCCCGGGACTAAATGGTTCTTC	CASSPGTKWFF
.	TRBV15	.	TRBJ2-7	TGTGCCACCAGCAGAGATCGACCCCCTGGGTACGAGCAGTACTTC	CATSRDRPPGYEQYF
TRBD2	TRBV6-5	.	TRBJ2-1	TGTGCCACCCGGACTAGCGGGAGGTACAATGAGCAGTTCTTC	CATRTSGRYNEQFF
.	TRBV30	.	TRBJ1-2	TGTGCCTGGAGTGGCGGGACGGGTTATGGCTACACCTTC	CAWSGGTGYGYTF
.	TRBV30	.	TRBJ1-2	TGTGCCTGGAGTACTGGGCAGGAGAACTATGGCTACACCTTC	CAWSTGQENYGYTF
.	TRBV6-1	.	TRBJ2-1	TGTGCCAGCACCACGGGAGCCTCCTACAATGAGCAGTTCTTC	CASTTGASYNEQFF
TRBD2	TRBV29-1	.	TRBJ2-5	TGCAGCGCAGGACTAGCGGGAAGAGAGACCCAGTACTTC	CSAGLAGRETQYF
.	TRBV7-8	few	TRBJ1-1	TGTGCCAGCAGCTTAGCCTACAGGAACACTGAAGCTTTCTTT	CASSLAYRNTEAFF
.	TRBV18	.	TRBJ1-1	TGTGCCAGCTCACCGAGAGACCTGGGCACTGAAGCTTTCTTT	CASSPRDLGTEAFF
.	TRBV25-1	.	TRBJ2-3	TGTGCCAGCAGTGGTGTCAGCACAGATACGCAGTATTTT	CASSGVSTDTQYF
.	TRBV5-1	few	TRBJ2-7	TGCGCCAGCAGCTTGTCCCCGGGCGAGCAGTACTTC	CASSLSPGEQYF
TRBD2	TRBV5-1	.	TRBJ2-7	TGCGCCAGCAGCCCGGGACTAGTATTGGACGAGCAGTACTTC	CASSPGLVLDEQYF
.	TRBV7-2	.	TRBJ2-7	TGTGCCAGCAGCTTAGACAGCCAAGCCTACGAGCAGTACTTC	CASSLDSQAYEQYF
.	TRBV9	few	TRBJ2-5	TGTGCCAGCAGCGTAGGCCCCCAAGAGACCCAGTACTTC	CASSVGPQETQYF
.	TRBV1	.	TRBJ2-7	TGCACCAGCAGCTCCCCGGGACTAGCGGGAACTTACGAGCAGTACTTC	CTSSSPGLAGTYEQYF
.	TRBV30	few	TRBJ1-5	TGTGCCTGGACCATTCGACCGGGAGATCAGCCCCAGCATTTT	CAWTIRPGDQPQHF
.	TRBV6-4	.	TRBJ2-2	TGTGCCAGCAGCAGGGGACCAAACACCGGGGAGCTGTTTTTT	CASSRGPNTGELFF
.	TRBV2	few	TRBJ2-7	TGTGCCAGCAGTACCCGGACCTTTTCTGGCGAGCAGTACTTC	CASSTRTFSGEQYF
.	TRBV30	.	TRBJ2-3	TGTGCCTGGAGACTGACTGGAGGAACGCAGTATTTT	CAWRLTGGTQYF
.	TRBV27	.	TRBJ2-5	TGTGCCAGCAGTTTAGGAGAGACCCAGTACTTC	CASSLGETQYF
TRBD1	TRBV7-2	.	TRBJ2-4	TGTGCCAGCAGCTTGGACAGGGTGGGGAACATTCAGTACTTC	CASSLDRVGNIQYF
.	TRBV29-1	.	TRBJ1-5	TGCAGCGTTGCAGTCAGCCCTACCAATCAGCCCCAGCATTTT	CSVAVSPTNQPQHF
.	TRBV9	few	TRBJ2-7	TGTGCCAGCAGCGTACAAGCGGGCCCCCAGTACGAGCAGTACTTC	CASSVQAGPQYEQYF
TRBD1	TRBV30	few	TRBJ1-4	TGTGCCTGGAGTCCAGGGGGCCGAGGGGAAAAACTGTTTTTT	CAWSPGGRGEKLFF
.	TRBV30	.	TRBJ1-2	TGTGCCTGGAGTGTTAGACAGACTAACTATGGCTACACCTTC	CAWSVRQTNYGYTF
.	TRBV10-3	.	TRBJ2-3	TGTGCCATCAGTGAGTCTACAGATACGCAGTATTTT	CAISESTDTQYF
TRBD2	TRBV5-6	few	TRBJ2-1	TGTGCCAGCAGCTGGCAGGGAGGGTACTCCTACAATGAGCAGTTCTTC	CASSWQGGYSYNEQFF
.	TRBV15	.	TRBJ2-2	TGTGCCACCAGCAGAGATCTCAGTAGCGGGGAGCTGTTTTTT	CATSRDLSSGELFF
TRBD2	TRBV9	few	TRBJ2-2	TGTGCCAGCAGCGTTAGCGGGAGGAACACCGGGGAGCTGTTTTTT	CASSVSGRNTGELFF
.	TRBV9	.	TRBJ1-2	TGTGCCAGCAGCGGTAGACTGCGGGATGGCTACACCTTC	CASSGRLRDGYTF
.	TRBV6-6	.	TRBJ2-7	TGTGCCAGCAGTTACGTGGGGGGACAGTACTTC	CASSYVGGQYF
TRBD2	TRBV7-2	.	TRBJ2-7	TGTGCCAGCAGCTTAGAAGCTAGCGGGAGGGCTAGAGAGCAGTACTTC	CASSLEASGRAREQYF
.	TRBV25-1	.	TRBJ2-7	TGTGCCAGCAGCCCCTCGGCTGTTACCTACGAGCAGTACTTC	CASSPSAVTYEQYF
.	TRBV20-1	.	TRBJ2-7	TGCAGTGCACCTACAGGGTACGAGCAGTACTTC	CSAPTGYEQYF
.	TRBV15	.	TRBJ2-7	TGTGCCACCAGCAGAGGTGGACTTCGTTCGTACGAGCAGTACTTC	CATSRGGLRSYEQYF
.	TRBV27	.	TRBJ1-2	TGTGCCAGCAGTTCGACTGCTAACTATGGCTACACCTTC	CASSSTANYGYTF
.	TRBV7-9	.	TRBJ2-5	TGTGCCAGCAGCTTAGCCGACAGGCAAGAGACCCAGTACTTC	CASSLADRQETQYF
.	TRBV7-8	.	TRBJ2-3	TGTGCCAGCAGCTTAGAGTTTGCGGGAAGGTCAGATACGCAGTATTTT	CASSLEFAGRSDTQYF
.	TRBV29-1	.	TRBJ1-2	TGCAGCGTTGAAGATCGGGGGGACACTCGTGGCTACACCTTC	CSVEDRGDTRGYTF
.	TRBV5-1	.	TRBJ2-2	TGCGCCAGCAGCTTGGAGGCCCTACCCGGGGAGCTGTTTTTT	CASSLEALPGELFF
.	TRBV30	few	TRBJ1-1	TGTGCTTGGAAGCCACCATGGGCGAACACTGAAGCTTTCTTT	CAWKPPWANTEAFF
TRBD2	TRBV4-2	.	TRBJ2-7	TGTGCCAGCAGCCAAGATGTAACTAGCGGCTACGAGCAGTACTTC	CASSQDVTSGYEQYF
TRBD2	TRBV7-2	few	TRBJ2-1	TGTGCCAGCAGCTTAGGACTAGCGAGCTACAATGAGCAGTTCTTC	CASSLGLASYNEQFF
.	TRBV29-1	.	TRBJ1-5	TGCAGCGTTGAAGTGGCCGCCAATCAGCCCCAGCATTTT	CSVEVAANQPQHF
TRBD2	TRBV30	.	TRBJ2-7	TGTGCCTGGAGTAAGACTAGCGGGAGTGCGGAGCAGTACTTC	CAWSKTSGSAEQYF
.	TRBV5-1	.	TRBJ2-3	TGCGCCAGCAGCTTGTTTGAGGGGGAGAATACGCAGTATTTT	CASSLFEGENTQYF
.	TRBV4-2	few	TRBJ2-7	TGTGCCAGCAGCCTACAGGTTAACAATCCCTACGAGCAGTACTTC	CASSLQVNNPYEQYF
.	TRBV18	.	TRBJ2-3	TGTGCCAGCTCACCACCCGGCGATACGCAGTATTTT	CASSPPGDTQYF